A single sample is the source of the 28 T cell receptor beta chains below, sequenced in a study of blood T cells in healthy people across ages. A second PCR, run for about 7 to 11 cycles, used a sample-barcoded 5' primer plus a J-beta primer mix. TCRdb independently ran MiXCR on the 5' RACE reads; one entry per CDR3 protein. Among about 1.7 million distinct CDR3 sequences listed, roughly 30% were seen once. The sample was blood. The origin of the receptors is a woman in her thirties in good health.

In its sample, this clonotype was seen once. Relative to the germline gene, one junction end is altered; a read error may explain this. The chain carries TRBV9 and TRBJ2-2, with TRBD2 matching over 7 bases. This CDR3 is 16 amino acids long. Germline V gene lookup returns CDR1 SGDLS and CDR2 YYNGEE. The DNA of the CDR3 is TGTGCCAGCAGCGTAGATGGTGGGGCCACGGGCGGGGGGCTGTTTTTT. Amino acids: CASSVDGGATGGGLFF.

This clonotype was seen a handful of times. This sequence joins TRBV6-6 and TRBJ1-5; D is possibly TRBD1 (5 bases). The CDR3 has 17 residues. V lost 2 bases and J 3 bases, leaving 17 bases between the germline ends. CDR1 is MNHNY and CDR2 is SVGAGI in the germline V gene (reference sequence). CDR3 in DNA: TGTGCCAGCAGTTACCTTCCGGGGGGTTCTGACAATCAGCCCCAGCATTTT. Its translation: CASSYLPGGSDNQPQHF.

The V call is TRBV9, the J call TRBJ2-1; D possibly corresponds to TRBD1 (5 bases). This CDR3 contains 14 residues. Germline values: CDR1 SGDLS, CDR2 YYNGEE. The germline V and J ends were trimmed by 0 bases and 5 bases, with 9 bases remaining between them. The CDR3 reads CASSVGSRDNEQFF. The CDR3 coding sequence is TGTGCCAGCAGCGTAGGGTCCAGGGACAATGAGCAGTTCTTC.

This clonotype was observed many times. The gene calls are TRBV6-2 or TRBV6-3 and TRBJ2-1, with D perhaps matching TRBD1 or TRBD2 (5 bases each). Germline-derived CDR1 and CDR2 are MNHEY and SVGEGT. The CDR3 runs 14 residues. V dropped 2 bases and J dropped 8 bases, with 13 bases sitting between them. Here the CDR3 reads CASSYGQGVHEQFF. For the CDR3, the DNA is TGTGCCAGCAGTTACGGGCAGGGAGTGCATGAGCAGTTCTTC.

This chain joins TRBV4-1 and TRBJ1-1, with D maybe TRBD1 (5 bases). Trimming stripped 1 base from V and 7 bases from J, with 13 bases between. The CDR3 is 14 residues long. Per germline, CDR1 MGHRA and CDR2 YSYEKL. CDR3 DNA: TGCGCCAGCAGCCAAGGGTTGGGGGTCATTGAAGCTTTCTTT. It encodes CASSQGLGVIEAFF.

This clonotype was counted many times. The V gene is TRBV10-3, the J gene TRBJ2-3; no firm D call. V shed 8 bases and J shed 2 bases, with 11 bases lying between them. This CDR3 is 13 amino acids long. CDR1 ENHRY and CDR2 SYGVKD come from the germline V gene. The CDR3 protein is CAIHGALTDTQYF. The CDR3 DNA follows: TGTGCCATCCACGGAGCCCTCACAGATACGCAGTATTTT.

This clonotype was observed many times. The chain is built from TRBV5-6 and TRBJ2-1, with D possibly matching TRBD2 (6 bases). The CDR3 runs 12 residues. Germline lookup yields CDR1 SGHDT and CDR2 YYEEEE. Trimming cost V 7 bases and J 7 bases, with 12 bases left between them. The CDR3 DNA follows: TGTGCCAGCGGAACGGGGGTAAATGAGCAGTTCTTC. Translating gives CASGTGVNEQFF.

This clonotype has ten or more counts. This chain connects TRBV2 to TRBJ2-1, with 8 nucleotides matching TRBD1. The V gene's germline CDR1 is SNHLY and CDR2 FYNNEI. This CDR3 has 14 residues. V gave up 5 bases and J gave up 7 bases; unmatched junction bases: 7. Written as DNA, the CDR3 is TGTGCCAGCAGTTCTAGCCGACAGGGGAATGAGCAGTTCTTC. Translation gives CASSSSRQGNEQFF. The variable domain in full, completed from reference TRBV2 and TRBJ2-1, reads EPEVTQTPSHQVTQMGQEVILRCVPISNHLYFYWYRQILGQKVEFLVSFYNNEISEKSEIFDDQFSVERPDGSNFTLKIRSTKLEDSAMYFCASSSSRQGNEQFFGPGTRLTVL.

The rearrangement uses TRBV11-2 and TRBJ2-3, with D possibly being TRBD1 (5 bases). Per the germline V gene, CDR1 is SGHAT and CDR2 is FQNNGV. Trimming shortened V by 0 bases and J by 3 bases, and 13 bases separated the two germline ends. This CDR3 has 16 amino acids. The CDR3 sequence is CASSLDQGARTDTQYF. CDR3 DNA: TGTGCCAGCAGCTTAGATCAAGGGGCTCGTACAGATACGCAGTATTTT.

The chain recombines TRBV11-2 with TRBJ2-1; D perhaps matches TRBD2 (6 bases). Trimming removed 5 bases from V and 10 bases from J, with 24 bases in between. Germline V CDR1 and CDR2: SGHAT, FQNNGV. The CDR3 length is 16 residues. The chain's CDR3 is CASSTGPGTASWEQFF. In nucleotides, the CDR3 is TGTGCCAGCAGCACCGGCCCCGGGACTGCCTCTTGGGAGCAGTTCTTC.

The chain couples TRBV2 to TRBJ2-4; 7 bases are a match to TRBD2. CDR1 is SNHLY, CDR2 FYNNEI, per germline. The CDR3 consists of 17 residues. After removal of 2 bases from V and 0 bases from J, the junction contained 7 bases not matched to a gene. As DNA, the CDR3 is TGTGCCAGCAGTGAAAGAGGCGGGGGACCAGCCAAAAACATTCAGTACTTC. This codes for CASSERGGGPAKNIQYF. The variable domain in full, with the rest retrieved from reference TRBV2 and TRBJ2-4, is EPEVTQTPSHQVTQMGQEVILRCVPISNHLYFYWYRQILGQKVEFLVSFYNNEISEKSEIFDDQFSVERPDGSNFTLKIRSTKLEDSAMYFCASSERGGGPAKNIQYFGAGTRLSVL.

This clonotype occurred many times. J is TRBJ2-6 and V is TRBV7-9; tentatively, D is TRBD1 (5 bases). V was trimmed by 1 base and J by 0 bases, leaving 10 bases between them. The CDR3 contains 17 residues. Germline loops: CDR1 SEHNR, CDR2 FQNEAQ (reference sequence). The CDR3 here is CASSLDRLSSGANVLTF. CDR3 nucleotide sequence: TGTGCCAGCAGCTTAGACAGGTTAAGCTCTGGGGCCAACGTCCTGACTTTC.

Concerning this clonotype itself: A clone one base away is much larger, so this may be a read error. The chain recombines TRBV6-6 with TRBJ2-7, with a possible D match to TRBD2 (6 bases). The V end lost 11 bases, the J end lost 1 base, and 12 bases lay between the germline ends. Germline CDR1 and CDR2: MNHNY and SVGAGI (reference sequence). This CDR3 has 12 residues. CDR3 amino acids: CAGGDGSYEQYF. In DNA form, the CDR3 reads TGTGCCGGCGGGGACGGGTCCTACGAGCAGTACTTC.

The chain has TRBV5-1 and TRBJ1-4; possibly TRBD1 for D (5 bases). CDR3 length equals 14 residues. Trimming left V 7 bases short and J 7 bases short, with 17 bases between. Germline CDR1 reads SGHRS; CDR2 reads YFSETQ. The CDR3 here is CASSPGRGSEKLFF. In nucleotides, the CDR3 is TGCGCCAGCTCCCCGGGACGGGGAAGTGAAAAACTGTTTTTT.

This clonotype has only a few counts. The chain links TRBV7-2 to TRBJ2-1; maybe TRBD1 (7 bases). The J call may be incorrect, as the DNA end agrees better with TRBJ2-7. The CDR3 sequence is 16 residues long. CDR1 is SGHTA and CDR2 is FQGNSA in the germline V gene. The CDR3 is CASSRGSTGRNDEQYF. CDR3 nucleotides: TGTGCCAGCAGCCGTGGGTCGACAGGGAGGAATGACGAGCAGTACTTC.

The V and J genes are TRBV11-2 and TRBJ2-1, with a weak D call TRBD2 (5 bases). CDR1 and CDR2 (germline): SGHAT, FQNNGV. The CDR3 extends over 14 amino acids. Trimming took off 0 bases at V and 11 bases at J, with 14 bases between the two ends. This CDR3 is CASSLDLTPGKQFF. CDR3 DNA: TGTGCCAGCAGCTTAGATCTGACCCCGGGGAAGCAGTTCTTC.

This clonotype appeared many times. The V and J genes are TRBV7-8 and TRBJ2-6; TRBD1 matches 7 bases. With 5 bases clipped from V and 0 bases from J, the junction kept 10 bases outside the gene matches. The CDR3 spans 18 residues. Germline CDR1 is SGHVS and CDR2 is FQNEAQ. CDR3 nucleotides: TGTGCCAGCAGCAGCGACCGACAGGGCCTCTCTGGGGCCAACGTCCTGACTTTC. This sequence encodes CASSSDRQGLSGANVLTF.

This clonotype was picked up many times. This chain links TRBV10-3 with TRBJ2-1; the D is unclear. The CDR3 has 11 amino acids. Trimming stripped 6 bases from V and 3 bases from J, with 3 bases between. In germline, CDR1 is ENHRY, CDR2 SYGVKD. The CDR3 DNA sequence: TGTGCCATCAGGGGCTACAATGAGCAGTTCTTC. Its protein is CAIRGYNEQFF.

Of note for this clonotype: Given a much more abundant clone one base away, this may be a read error. The DNA of the CDR3 is TGTGCCATCAGTGGGTCTAGCGGGAGGGCAACCTGCAATGAGCAGTTCTTC. It codes for CAISGSSGRATCNEQFF. This chain uses TRBV10-3 with TRBJ2-1; 12 bases agree with TRBD2. The CDR3 spans 17 residues. In germline, CDR1 is ENHRY, CDR2 SYGVKD. V lost 4 bases to trimming and J lost 6 bases; unmatched junction nucleotides: 10.

The chain couples TRBV21-1 to TRBJ1-4. TRBV21-1 counts as a pseudogene. This CDR3 spans 18 amino acids. CDR3 in amino acids: CASSNLYRGYRTNEKLFF. For the CDR3, the DNA is TGTGCCAGCAGCAACCTATATCGAGGGTATAGAACTAATGAAAAACTGTTTTTT.

There are many counts of this clonotype. V and J are TRBV20-1 and TRBJ2-7, with 7 nucleotides matching TRBD1. The junction had 7 bases not matched to a gene; V was cut back by 1 base and J by 7 bases. The V gene's germline CDR1 is DFQATT and CDR2 SNEGSKA (reference sequence). This CDR3 contains 13 residues. This CDR3 is CSARGDRVGEQYF. The DNA of the CDR3 is TGCAGTGCTAGAGGCGACAGGGTGGGAGAGCAGTACTTC.

The chain is built from TRBV6-5 and TRBJ1-5, with TRBD1 identical over 7 bases. The trim removed 6 bases at V and 3 bases at J, leaving 8 bases unmatched. Germline V gene lookup returns CDR1 MNHEY and CDR2 SVGAGI. The CDR3 is 15 amino acids. DNA of the CDR3: TGTGCCAGCAGCCGGGACAGATCCTTCAATCAGCCCCAGCATTTT. Its translation is CASSRDRSFNQPQHF.

The CDR3 DNA is TGTGCCAGCTCACCGGGACAGGGGGCGATGACTGAAGCTTTCTTT. Protein product: CASSPGQGAMTEAFF. The V and J genes are TRBV18 and TRBJ1-1; 12 bases align to TRBD1. CDR1 KGHSH and CDR2 LQKENI come from the germline V gene. The CDR3 has 15 amino acids. Trimming cost V 3 bases and J 5 bases; bases outside gene matches: 4.

The table lists this clonotype with many counts. The V gene is TRBV6-4, the J gene TRBJ2-1; tentatively, D is TRBD2 (6 bases). The CDR3 contains 14 residues. In germline, CDR1 is MRHNA, CDR2 SNTAGT. V dropped 5 bases and J dropped 7 bases, with 15 bases sitting between them. Here the CDR3 reads CASSISGETNEQFF. In nucleotides, the CDR3 is TGTGCCAGCAGTATTTCGGGGGAGACGAATGAGCAGTTCTTC.

Regarding this clonotype: Being one base from a much bigger clone, this may be a read error. The genes are TRBV10-2 and TRBJ1-5; 7 nucleotides agree with TRBD1. Germline V gene sequence: CDR1 WSHSY, CDR2 SAAADI. The CDR3 extends over 13 amino acids. The CDR3 bases are TGCACCAGCAGTGAGGGGGCTCATCAGCCCCAGCATTTT. Protein sequence: CTSSEGAHQPQHF.

The chain combines TRBV12-3 or TRBV12-4 with TRBJ2-3; a weak D match, TRBD2 (6 bases). This CDR3 spans 16 amino acids. V dropped 6 bases and J dropped 1 base, with 17 bases sitting between them. CDR3 amino acids: CASSPSRLARTDTQYF. The CDR3 DNA reads as TGTGCCAGCAGCCCCTCCCGGCTAGCGCGCACAGATACGCAGTATTTT.

In this sample, this clonotype turned up many times. The chain carries TRBV7-2 and TRBJ2-1; TRBD2 matches 8 bases. Per the germline V gene, CDR1 is SGHTA and CDR2 is FQGNSA. CDR3 length: 16 residues. V trimming: 5 bases; J trimming: 3 bases; junction bases outside the gene matches: 9. The CDR3 sequence is CASSTKAGVGYNEQFF. CDR3 sequence (DNA): TGTGCCAGCAGCACAAAAGCGGGAGTAGGCTACAATGAGCAGTTCTTC.

As for this clonotype: The junction and the germline gene differ at one end; a read error may be behind it. CDR3 loop: CASSHVGSGERFF. The CDR3 nucleotides are TGTGCCAGCAGCCACGTAGGGTCCGGGGAGCGGTTTTTT. V gene TRBV7-7 combines with J gene TRBJ2-2; D possibly corresponds to TRBD2 (5 bases). The CDR3 runs 13 residues. Germline lookup yields CDR1 SSHAT and CDR2 FNYEAQ (reference sequence).